This T cell receptor (beta chain) was sequenced for a study of T-cell reconstitution after alpha-beta-depleted transplantation in children. General study findings and limits: Diversity of TCRbeta at day 60 was high in some patients, arising from surviving recipient T cells and thymic progenitors. Among T cells one year after transplant, newly produced cells accounted for most counts and diversity. The study reportedly traced alpha-beta T cells about two months after transplant to several hundred expanded graft clones.

A few counts support this clonotype. Its antigen is unknown. A TCRbeta library incorporating unique molecular identifiers was prepared. TCRdb re-called the PCR reads with MiXCR, one entry per CDR3 protein. The data show around 450,000 distinct CDR3 sequences, with 43% seen just once and approximately 25% held by the top ten. V dropped 2 bases and J dropped 0 bases, with 15 bases sitting between them. The CDR3 runs 16 residues. Germline loops: CDR1 SGDLS, CDR2 YYNGEE. The sequence was collected from a girl aged 2 to 9 with aplastic anemia, due to receive a stem cell transplant. The sequenced sample was PBMCs, obtained before TCRalphabeta/CD19-depleted stem cell transplant. The chain has TRBV9 and TRBJ2-7, with D possibly matching TRBD2 (6 bases). The DNA for the CDR3 is TGTGCCAGCAGCGTCTCGGGAGAAAAGACCTCCTACGAGCAGTACTTC. Residues: CASSVSGEKTSYEQYF.